These 19 T cell receptor beta chains originate from one sample sequenced in a study of T cell responses to AZD1222 COVID-19 vaccine. Method: immunoSEQ multiplex PCR; TCRdb's copy keeps in-frame clones and lacks some. The sample comprises 99,000 or so clones, about 90% of which are singletons, and around 9% rests with the top ten. This specimen was peripheral blood, taken on day 0 of AZD1222 vaccination. The receptor set was obtained from an adult in good health.

This chain joins TRBV9 and TRBJ2-1, with D maybe TRBD2 (5 bases). The germline V gene encodes CDR1 SGDLS and CDR2 YYNGEE. The CDR3 contains 15 residues. Between the trimmed V and J ends, which lost 0 bases and 10 bases, there was a span of 17 bases. Written as DNA, the CDR3 is TGTGCCAGCAGCGTAGATTGGTTGGTGCGGGTAGAGCAGTTCTTC. Translating gives CASSVDWLVRVEQFF.

The V gene is TRBV18, the J gene TRBJ2-5, with D unclear. CDR1 and CDR2 from the germline V gene are KGHSH and LQKENI. The CDR3 sequence is 12 residues long. Deletions cut 1 base from V and 5 bases from J, with 5 bases between. Here the CDR3 DNA reads TGTGCCAGCTCACCACGAGATGAGACCCAGTACTTC. It translates to CASSPRDETQYF. Supplemented by reference TRBV18 and TRBJ2-5, the full variable domain reads NAGVMQNPRHLVRRRGQEARLRCSPMKGHSHVYWYRQLPEEGLKFMVYLQKENIIDESGMPKERFSAEFPKEGPSILRIQQVVRGDSAAYFCASSPRDETQYFGPGTRLLVL.

The chain has TRBV5-1 and TRBJ1-2; D call uncertain. Trimming removed 0 bases at V and 8 bases at J, with 8 bases between. Germline loops: CDR1 SGHRS, CDR2 YFSETQ. The CDR3 covers 12 residues. The CDR3 nucleotides read TGCGCCAGCAGCTTGGGTGATTTCGGCTACACCTTC. The encoded protein is CASSLGDFGYTF.

The chain carries TRBV10-3 and TRBJ1-6; 7 nucleotides match TRBD1. This CDR3 has 15 amino acids. J lost 7 bases, V lost 0 bases, and 3 bases had no gene match. Germline V gives CDR1 ENHRY, CDR2 SYGVKD. The CDR3 DNA is TGTGCCATCAGTGAGTCAGGGGGCCCCAATTCACCCCTCCACTTT. Its protein is CAISESGGPNSPLHF.

Worth noting for this clone: Other nucleotide sequences in the sample specify the same CDR3. J is TRBJ1-5 and V is TRBV28; D is ambiguous. Germline CDR1 and CDR2: MDHEN and SYDVKM. V lost 3 bases and J 4 bases, leaving 7 bases between the germline ends. This CDR3 is built from 13 residues. The CDR3 region is CASSLSGNQPQHF. The CDR3 DNA reads as TGTGCCAGCAGTTTGTCCGGAAATCAGCCCCAGCATTTT.

The chain recombines TRBV19 with TRBJ2-2; D not resolved. The germline V and J ends were trimmed by 3 bases and 8 bases, with 4 bases remaining between them. This CDR3 region has 11 residues. Germline V lookup: CDR1 LNHDA, CDR2 SQIVND (reference sequence). CDR3 region: CASSILGELFF. CDR3 bases: TGTGCCAGTAGTATTCTGGGGGAGCTGTTTTTT.

The chain uses TRBV5-1 and TRBJ2-3; D call uncertain. The V end was cut by 4 bases, the J end by 3 bases, with 18 bases between. This CDR3 has 16 residues. Germline V gives CDR1 SGHRS, CDR2 YFSETQ. This chain's CDR3 is CASSPGSPLGTDTQYF. CDR3 nucleotides: TGCGCCAGCAGCCCAGGAAGTCCTCTGGGGACAGATACGCAGTATTTT.

The V and J genes are TRBV7-9 and TRBJ1-1; a weak D match, TRBD1 (5 bases). CDR3 length: 16 residues. CDR1 and CDR2 from the germline V gene are SEHNR and FQNEAQ (reference sequence). Trimming pared 3 bases from V and 1 base from J, leaving 15 bases between. This chain's CDR3 is CASSFHLSQGNTEAFF. The CDR3 region has the DNA TGTGCCAGCAGCTTTCATCTGTCCCAGGGGAACACTGAAGCTTTCTTT.

The DNA of the CDR3 is TGTGCCAGCAGTTACGAGGCAGCACCTTCCTACAATGAGCAGTTCTTC. The encoded protein is CASSYEAAPSYNEQFF. The genes are TRBV6-5 and TRBJ2-1; D unclear. Trimming took 2 bases from V and 1 from J, leaving 12 bases between them. The CDR3 runs 16 residues. Per the germline V gene, CDR1 is MNHEY and CDR2 is SVGAGI.

Only one count was recorded for this clone. The chain couples TRBV18 to TRBJ2-1, with TRBD1 identical over 7 bases. V lost 1 base, J lost 0 bases, and 3 bases stayed unmatched. Germline V lookup: CDR1 KGHSH, CDR2 LQKENI. The CDR3 runs 16 residues. The CDR3: CASSPRGQSSYNEQFF. CDR3 DNA: TGTGCCAGCTCACCACGGGGACAGAGCTCCTACAATGAGCAGTTCTTC.

Here the CDR3 DNA reads TGTGCCAGCAGCTTACTAGCGGGGGCCCCCGGGGAGCTGTTTTTT. Translating gives CASSLLAGAPGELFF. V is TRBV7-2 and J is TRBJ2-2, with 10 bases identical to TRBD2. Per the germline V gene, CDR1 is SGHTA and CDR2 is FQGNSA. Trimming at V came to 2 bases and at J to 6 bases, leaving 3 bases not matched to a gene. The CDR3 contains 15 residues. Drawing the rest from reference TRBV7-2 and TRBJ2-2, the complete variable domain is GAGVSQSPSNKVTEKGKDVELRCDPISGHTALYWYRQSLGQGLEFLIYFQGNSAPDKSGLPSDRFSAERTGGSVSTLTIQRTQQEDSAVYLCASSLLAGAPGELFFGEGSRLTVL.

V is TRBV6-6 and J is TRBJ1-5; possible D gene TRBD1, 6 bases. Trimming cost V 8 bases and J 1 base, with 9 bases left between them. Germline lookup yields CDR1 MNHNY and CDR2 SVGAGI (reference sequence). The CDR3 length is 13 residues. Written as DNA, the CDR3 is TGTGCCAGCGAGGGGGGAAGCAATCAGCCCCAGCATTTT. Its protein product is CASEGGSNQPQHF.

The V and J genes are TRBV28 and TRBJ2-6, with unresolved D. Trimming removed 3 bases at V and 3 bases at J, with 6 bases between. This CDR3 region has 14 residues. Germline CDR1 is MDHEN and CDR2 is SYDVKM. As DNA, the CDR3 is TGTGCCAGCAGTTTTAGTGGTGGGGCCAACGTCCTGACTTTC. Its translation is CASSFSGGANVLTF.

The V call is TRBV7-2, the J call TRBJ1-1, with unresolved D. The CDR3 loop spans 15 amino acids. Deletions cut 5 bases from V and 2 bases from J, with 15 bases between. The V gene's germline CDR1 is SGHTA and CDR2 FQGNSA. CDR3: CASSARPQPNTEAFF. For the CDR3, the DNA is TGTGCCAGCAGCGCTAGACCACAGCCAAACACTGAAGCTTTCTTT.

The rearrangement uses TRBV5-5 and TRBJ2-1, with a possible D match to TRBD2 (6 bases). Germline V lookup: CDR1 SGHKS, CDR2 YYEKEE (reference sequence). V was trimmed by 2 bases and J by 0 bases, leaving 9 bases between them. The CDR3 extends over 15 amino acids. The CDR3 loop reads CASSFIGSSYNEQFF. The DNA of the CDR3 is TGTGCCAGCAGCTTCATCGGGAGCTCCTACAATGAGCAGTTCTTC.

This clone was counted once. The genes are TRBV19 and TRBJ1-2; D is uncertain. Trimming took 9 bases from V and 6 from J, leaving 8 bases between them. From germline, CDR1 is LNHDA and CDR2 SQIVND (reference sequence). The CDR3 sequence is 10 residues long. The CDR3 DNA is TGTGCCAGGGGTATCGATGGCTACACCTTC. Its protein is CARGIDGYTF.

V gene TRBV7-2 combines with J gene TRBJ2-3; TRBD2 agrees at 9 bases. CDR1 and CDR2 (germline): SGHTA, FQGNSA. The V segment lost 1 base and the J segment 3 bases; nucleotides outside the gene matches: 2. The CDR3 spans 15 residues. The CDR3 loop is CASSLGGGATDTQYF. The CDR3 region has the DNA TGTGCCAGCAGCTTAGGCGGGGGGGCGACAGATACGCAGTATTTT.

Written as DNA, the CDR3 is TGTGCCAGCAGCCTCGGTCTCCGCTACGGCTACACCTTC. Translating it yields CASSLGLRYGYTF. The V call is TRBV14, the J call TRBJ1-2, with unresolved D. With 4 bases removed from V and 8 bases from J, the gap between germline ends came to 14 bases. The length of the CDR3 is 13 residues. The germline V gene has CDR1 SGHDN and CDR2 FVKESK. The variable domain in full, completed from reference TRBV14 and TRBJ1-2, reads EAGVTQFPSHSVIEKGQTVTLRCDPISGHDNLYWYRRVMGKEIKFLLHFVKESKQDESGMPNNRFLAERTGGTYSTLKVQPAELEDSGVYFCASSLGLRYGYTFGSGTRLTVV.

The chain joins TRBV9 to TRBJ1-5; D uncertain. This CDR3 is built from 15 residues. CDR1 and CDR2 (germline): SGDLS, YYNGEE. V lost 0 bases, J lost 3 bases, and 10 bases lay in between. The CDR3 protein is CASSVAGLYNQPQHF. CDR3 coding DNA: TGTGCCAGCAGCGTAGCCGGCCTTTACAATCAGCCCCAGCATTTT.